The entry below describes one T cell receptor (beta chain). Which antigen it targets is not known. Per-nucleotide qualities are absent, and no much larger clonotype sits a single base away. The data derive from a study of blood T cell repertoires in COVID-19 (dated by TCRdb to 2020 to 2021). Regarding the complete study: Collaborator samples came from the United States, Italy and Spain and covered acute and convalescent phases of COVID-19. The dataset comprised deeply sampled blood TCRbeta repertoires from subjects exposed to, actively infected with, or recovered from COVID-19. Where available, HLA class I and class II types were obtained from metadata supplied by the sample provider rather than from assay-based typing. The repertoires were made available in a free public database intended to serve as a resource for research on the immune response to SARS-CoV-2. Nearly every sample came with metadata listing a de-identified subject ID, COVID-19 status, age in years and sex. The material from the prospective study consisted of cDNA or gDNA derived from T cells, B-cell-depleted T cells, or PBMCs. Samples came from the ongoing ImmuneRACE study (first 160 participants) plus 1,254 subjects from 6 global collaborators. What the study reported, not specific to this receptor: Clinical and demographic metadata were provided uncurated, with the amount varying by source and participant.

Collaborating institutions collected whole blood in K2EDTA tubes following their own protocols. Collaborator samples were shipped for TCRbeta analysis as frozen whole blood, isolated PBMCs, or DNA extracted from either sample type. The immunoSEQ Assay, a bias-controlled multiplex PCR, was used to amplify TCRbeta CDR3 regions from genomic DNA. On the study's bioinformatics: The number of nucleated cells in each sample was estimated from the amplification of reference gene primers within the assay. To quantify the absolute abundance of each unique TCRbeta CDR3 rearrangement, sequence reads were collapsed and filtered. For each sample, productive Simpson clonality was calculated as the square root of Simpson's diversity index over productive rearrangements. As stored in TCRdb, this immuneACCESS dataset retains in-frame rearrangements with V and J assigned. A fraction of the clones does not appear; measured against another copy, unresolved V genes explain less than half of the discrepancy, and the remainder lacks a known reason. That table furnishes V, J and clone size, whereas the DNA furnished D and trimming. This sample has about 130,000 clones in its table, and around 74% of those were observed once. Of the sample, 5.5% is held by the ten largest clones.

The germline V end is reduced by 5 bases and the J end by 5 bases; junction bases left unmatched: 2. The CDR3 contains 14 residues, cysteine and phenylalanine counted. The only DNA kept is the CDR3, 42 bases in frame from the first base. From the germline V gene, CDR1 is SGHTA and CDR2 is FQGTGA. The sequence links TRBV7-3 to TRBJ2-2, with 10 middle bases fitting TRBD2. Sequencing was performed on peripheral blood. This sequence originates from a man aged 55 to 70 with acute or convalescent COVID-19. The DNA sequence is TGTGCCAGCAGCGGACTAGCGGAAACCGGGGAGCTGTTTTTT. This sequence encodes CASSGLAETGELFF.